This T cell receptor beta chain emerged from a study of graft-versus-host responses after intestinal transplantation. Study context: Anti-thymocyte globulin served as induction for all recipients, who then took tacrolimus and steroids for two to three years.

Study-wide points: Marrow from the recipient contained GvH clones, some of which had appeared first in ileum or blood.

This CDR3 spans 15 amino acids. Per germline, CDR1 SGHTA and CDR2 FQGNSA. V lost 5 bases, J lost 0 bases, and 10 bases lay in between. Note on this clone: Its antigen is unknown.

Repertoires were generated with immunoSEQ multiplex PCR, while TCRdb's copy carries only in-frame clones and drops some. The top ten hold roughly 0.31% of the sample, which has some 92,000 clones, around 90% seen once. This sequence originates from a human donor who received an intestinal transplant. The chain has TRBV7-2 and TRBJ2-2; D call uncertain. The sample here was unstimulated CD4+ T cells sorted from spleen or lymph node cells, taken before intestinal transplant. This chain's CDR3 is CASSASVANTGELFF. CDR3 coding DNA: TGTGCCAGCAGCGCCTCGGTTGCGAACACCGGGGAGCTGTTTTTT.